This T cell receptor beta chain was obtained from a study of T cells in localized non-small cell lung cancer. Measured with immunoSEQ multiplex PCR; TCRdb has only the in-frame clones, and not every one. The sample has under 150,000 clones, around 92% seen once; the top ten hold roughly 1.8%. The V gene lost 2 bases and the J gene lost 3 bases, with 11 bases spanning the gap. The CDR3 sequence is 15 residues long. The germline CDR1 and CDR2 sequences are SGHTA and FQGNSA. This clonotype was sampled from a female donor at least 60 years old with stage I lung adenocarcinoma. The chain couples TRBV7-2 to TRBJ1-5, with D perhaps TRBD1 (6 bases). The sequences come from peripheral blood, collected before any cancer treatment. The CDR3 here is CASSLRGQPNQPQHF. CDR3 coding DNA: TGTGCCAGCAGCTTAAGGGGACAACCCAATCAGCCCCAGCATTTT. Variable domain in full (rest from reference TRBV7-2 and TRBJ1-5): GAGVSQSPSNKVTEKGKDVELRCDPISGHTALYWYRQSLGQGLEFLIYFQGNSAPDKSGLPSDRFSAERTGGSVSTLTIQRTQQEDSAVYLCASSLRGQPNQPQHFGDGTRLSIL.